These 28 T cell receptor beta chains originate from one sample sequenced in a study of STAT3 mutations in large granular lymphocyte leukemia. Study results and limitations: In T-cell large granular lymphocyte leukemia, about half of patients showed multiple immunodominant subclonotypes.

For these TCRs, the target antigens are not known. This table comes from immunoSEQ multiplex PCR, and its TCRdb copy is limited to in-frame clones, with some not included. The data hold about 10,000 clones, with around nine tenths observed a single time. The specimen was peripheral blood mononuclear cells. The receptors originated from a man aged 60 to 75 with T-cell large granular lymphocyte leukemia. Some clones in this sample may be carry-over from other donors' samples.

V gene TRBV25-1 combines with J gene TRBJ2-1; 10 positions match TRBD1. Trimming cost V 4 bases and J 6 bases; bases outside gene matches: 6. The CDR3 is 15 amino acids. The germline V gene has CDR1 MGHDK and CDR2 SYGVNS. The CDR3 nucleotides are TGTGCCAGCAGTGGAGGGACAGGGGCAGGCAATGAGCAGTTCTTC. Protein: CASSGGTGAGNEQFF.

This sequence joins TRBV4-1 and TRBJ1-3; unclear D gene. The CDR3 has 13 residues. Trimming shortened V by 1 base and J by 7 bases, and 8 bases separated the two germline ends. Germline loops: CDR1 MGHRA, CDR2 YSYEKL. CDR3 sequence: CASSQVVDNTIYF. The CDR3 bases are TGCGCCAGCAGCCAAGTTGTTGATAACACCATATATTTT.

The chain has TRBV28 and TRBJ2-7; possibly TRBD1 for D (5 bases). Between the trimmed V and J ends, which lost 3 bases and 6 bases, there was a span of 15 bases. CDR3 size: 14 residues. The V gene's germline CDR1 is MDHEN and CDR2 SYDVKM. As DNA, the CDR3 is TGTGCCAGCAGTTTCTATGACAGTGTGGCCGAGCAGTACTTC. Its translation is CASSFYDSVAEQYF.

The chain joins TRBV7-3 to TRBJ2-3, with 7 bases fitting TRBD2. The ends lost 1 base at V and 3 bases at J; junction bases unmatched: 10. This CDR3 region has 17 residues. Germline V CDR1 and CDR2: SGHTA, FQGTGA. As DNA, the CDR3 is TGTGCCAGCAGCTTAAAGAGGGCTAGCGGAAATACAGATACGCAGTATTTT. Amino acid sequence: CASSLKRASGNTDTQYF.

The rearrangement links TRBV10-3 to TRBJ2-7; possible D gene TRBD1, 5 bases. Deletions cut 1 base from V and 6 bases from J, with 25 bases between. Germline CDR1 ENHRY, CDR2 SYGVKD. This CDR3 has 18 residues. CDR3 amino acids: CAISEFGGQVGPRGEQYF. CDR3 sequence (DNA): TGTGCCATCAGTGAGTTTGGTGGTCAGGTGGGGCCTAGGGGCGAGCAGTACTTC.

V gene TRBV5-6 combines with J gene TRBJ2-5; 14 bases match TRBD2. CDR1 is SGHDT and CDR2 is YYEEEE in the germline V gene. This CDR3 contains 16 residues. V shed 3 bases and J 5 bases; nucleotides not matched to a gene: 6. CDR3 sequence (DNA): TGTGCCAGCAGCTCCAGACTAGCGGGAGGGTGGGAGACCCAGTACTTC. This translates into CASSSRLAGGWETQYF.

This chain connects TRBV9 to TRBJ2-2; no definite D call. V lost 0 bases, J lost 6 bases, and 6 bases lay in between. Germline values: CDR1 SGDLS, CDR2 YYNGEE. The CDR3 is 13 amino acids. CDR3 sequence: CASSVVGPGELFF. CDR3 in DNA: TGTGCCAGCAGCGTAGTAGGCCCCGGGGAGCTGTTTTTT. Together with reference TRBV9 and TRBJ2-2, the CDR3 gives the full variable domain: DSGVTQTPKHLITATGQRVTLRCSPRSGDLSVYWYQQSLDQGLQFLIQYYNGEERAKGNILERFSAQQFPDLHSELNLSSLELGDSALYFCASSVVGPGELFFGEGSRLTVL.

This chain links TRBV30 with TRBJ2-7; D is undetermined. The CDR3 runs to 13 residues. Looked up from germline, CDR1 is GTSNPN and CDR2 is SVGIG (reference sequence). The ends were cut back, 4 bases at V and 2 bases at J, with 12 bases in the middle. The CDR3 DNA is TGTGCCTGGACAGGATCCCTAACCTACGAGCAGTACTTC. Amino acid sequence: CAWTGSLTYEQYF.

The chain has TRBV5-1 and TRBJ2-5; 11 bases map to TRBD1. Germline values: CDR1 SGHRS, CDR2 YFSETQ. V dropped 5 bases and J dropped 3; count of bases not matched to a gene: 3. CDR3 length: 14 residues. CDR3 sequence reads: CASRTGQGEETQYF. The DNA for the CDR3 is TGCGCCAGCAGAACGGGACAGGGGGAAGAGACCCAGTACTTC.

The chain uses TRBV25-1 and TRBJ2-3; 7 bases match TRBD2. The trim removed 3 bases at V and 2 bases at J, leaving 5 bases unmatched. The CDR3 covers 15 residues. The germline CDR1 and CDR2 sequences are MGHDK and SYGVNS. Here the CDR3 DNA reads TGTGCCAGCAGTGATCCTAGCGGTCCCACAGATACGCAGTATTTT. As protein: CASSDPSGPTDTQYF.

J is TRBJ2-3 and V is TRBV5-1, with 9 nucleotides matching TRBD2. Germline CDR1 is SGHRS and CDR2 is YFSETQ. The CDR3 is made up of 16 amino acids. The V gene end was trimmed by 1 base and the J gene end by 4 bases; junction bases not matched to a gene: 7. CDR3: CASSLFGGRAPDTQYF. The CDR3 coding sequence is TGCGCCAGCAGCTTGTTCGGCGGGAGGGCCCCAGATACGCAGTATTTT.

The chain links TRBV7-2 to TRBJ2-2; maybe TRBD2 (5 bases). The CDR3 runs 16 residues. Trimming removed 5 bases from V and 0 bases from J, with 13 bases in between. Germline CDR1 and CDR2: SGHTA and FQGNSA. Here the CDR3 DNA reads TGTGCCAGCAGCCGTGGTGGACTCTCGAACACCGGGGAGCTGTTTTTT. As protein: CASSRGGLSNTGELFF.

The chain employs TRBV6-4 and TRBJ1-2; 12 bases are shared with TRBD1. Germline trimming cut 4 bases from V and 4 bases from J; bases unmatched to any gene: 7. Germline V gives CDR1 MRHNA, CDR2 SNTAGT. This CDR3 has 16 residues. CDR3 nucleotides: TGTGCCAGCAGTGCCTACCCGGGACAGGGGGCCTATGGCTACACCTTC. Translation gives CASSAYPGQGAYGYTF.

The chain has TRBV7-9 and TRBJ2-5; TRBD2 aligns across 10 bases. The CDR3 consists of 15 residues. CDR1 is SEHNR, CDR2 FQNEAQ, per germline (reference sequence). V dropped 3 bases and J dropped 1; count of bases not matched to a gene: 2. This chain's CDR3 is CASSFSSGSQETQYF. The CDR3 DNA reads as TGTGCCAGCAGCTTCTCTAGCGGGAGCCAAGAGACCCAGTACTTC. Variable domain in full (rest from reference TRBV7-9 and TRBJ2-5): DTGVSQNPRHKITKRGQNVTFRCDPISEHNRLYWYRQTLGQGPEFLTYFQNEAQLEKSRLLSDRFSAERPKGSFSTLEIQRTEQGDSAMYLCASSFSSGSQETQYFGPGTRLLVL.

This chain joins TRBV29-1 and TRBJ2-3; no definite D call. Germline values: CDR1 SQVTM, CDR2 ANQGSEA. The V gene lost 6 bases and the J gene lost 7 bases, with 8 bases spanning the gap. This CDR3 spans 10 amino acids. CDR3 nucleotide sequence: TGCAGCGTCGCTATTAATACGCAGTATTTT. This sequence encodes CSVAINTQYF.

The chain recombines TRBV7-9 with TRBJ2-1, with TRBD2 matching 10 bases. Germline trimming cut 1 base from V and 2 bases from J; bases unmatched to any gene: 2. Germline assignment: CDR1 SEHNR and CDR2 FQNEAQ (reference sequence). The CDR3 loop spans 16 amino acids. The CDR3, as DNA: TGTGCCAGCAGCTTAGAACTAGCGGGGACCTACAATGAGCAGTTCTTC. Translating it yields CASSLELAGTYNEQFF. The complete variable domain, with remaining parts taken from reference TRBV7-9 and TRBJ2-1, reads DTGVSQNPRHKITKRGQNVTFRCDPISEHNRLYWYRQTLGQGPEFLTYFQNEAQLEKSRLLSDRFSAERPKGSFSTLEIQRTEQGDSAMYLCASSLELAGTYNEQFFGPGTRLTVL.

V is TRBV5-1 and J is TRBJ2-3; 7 bases are a match to TRBD1. V gave up 7 bases and J gave up 1 base; unmatched junction bases: 12. The CDR3 is made up of 16 amino acids. The V gene's germline CDR1 is SGHRS and CDR2 YFSETQ. The CDR3 sequence is CASLRLPGGGTDTQYF. CDR3 sequence (DNA): TGCGCCAGCTTAAGGTTGCCAGGGGGAGGCACAGATACGCAGTATTTT. The variable domain in full, with the rest retrieved from reference TRBV5-1 and TRBJ2-3, is KAGVTQTPRYLIKTRGQQVTLSCSPISGHRSVSWYQQTPGQGLQFLFEYFSETQRNKGNFPGRFSGRQFSNSRSEMNVSTLELGDSALYLCASLRLPGGGTDTQYFGPGTRLTVL.

The CDR3 reads CASSVDSYEQYF. In nucleotides, the CDR3 is TGTGCCAGCAGCGTTGACTCCTACGAGCAGTACTTC. The gene calls are TRBV7-9 and TRBJ2-7; D not certain. Germline assignment: CDR1 SEHNR and CDR2 FQNEAQ (reference sequence). The CDR3 is 12 residues long. Deletions cut 5 bases from V and 0 bases from J, with 5 bases between.

This clone was observed once. The V call is TRBV9, the J call TRBJ2-2; 13 positions agree with TRBD2. Germline assignment: CDR1 SGDLS and CDR2 YYNGEE. The CDR3 runs 16 residues. V was clipped by 0 bases and J by 5 bases; unmatched bases: 1. The CDR3 is CASSVGGLAGTGELFF. The CDR3 region has the DNA TGTGCCAGCAGCGTAGGGGGACTAGCGGGAACCGGGGAGCTGTTTTTT.

The genes are TRBV18 and TRBJ1-2, with D perhaps matching TRBD1 (6 bases). Germline-derived CDR1 and CDR2 are KGHSH and LQKENI. Trimming removed 3 bases from V and 3 bases from J, with 11 bases in between. This CDR3 comprises 14 residues. The CDR3 loop reads CASSPSRTDYGYTF. In DNA form, the CDR3 reads TGTGCCAGCTCACCTTCGAGGACAGACTATGGCTACACCTTC.

The chain is built from TRBV2 and TRBJ1-2; no firm D call. This CDR3 is 12 amino acids long. Trimming removed 5 bases at V and 5 bases at J, with 9 bases between. CDR1 SNHLY and CDR2 FYNNEI come from the germline V gene. CDR3 sequence (DNA): TGTGCCAGCAGTAGGGTTGGGTATGGCTACACCTTC. Translated, it gives CASSRVGYGYTF.

This clone has only one observation. CDR3 sequence reads: CSVEDQWGGSYNEQFF. The CDR3 DNA reads TGCAGCGTTGAAGATCAATGGGGGGGCTCCTACAATGAGCAGTTCTTC. V usage is TRBV29-1 and J usage is TRBJ2-1; 7 bases are shared with TRBD2. V was clipped by 0 bases and J by 0 bases; unmatched bases: 5. The CDR3 is 16 residues long. Germline V CDR1 and CDR2: SQVTM, ANQGSEA.

This clone appeared a single time. CDR3 residues: CSAGQLVTGMKQFF. Here the CDR3 DNA reads TGCAGCGCTGGACAGCTAGTAACGGGAATGAAGCAGTTCTTC. The chain couples TRBV29-1 to TRBJ2-1, with D perhaps matching TRBD1 (6 bases). The length of the CDR3 is 14 residues. Germline V gene sequence: CDR1 SQVTM, CDR2 ANQGSEA. Trimming removed 7 bases from V and 11 bases from J, with 24 bases in between.

Concerning this clone: Other DNA sequences in the sample encode the same CDR3. V and J are TRBV18 and TRBJ2-7; D perhaps matches TRBD1 (7 bases). Germline CDR1 and CDR2: KGHSH and LQKENI. The CDR3 totals 14 residues. Trimming cost V 2 bases and J 4 bases, with 12 bases left between them. The CDR3 nucleotides read TGTGCCAGCTCACCAGGAGGGGGCCCTTACGAGCAGTACTTC. It yields the protein CASSPGGGPYEQYF.

The rearrangement joins TRBV7-2 to TRBJ2-3; D gene unclear. The germline V gene encodes CDR1 SGHTA and CDR2 FQGNSA. CDR3 length: 11 amino acids. V shed 4 bases and J shed 2 bases, with 1 base lying between them. In nucleotides, the CDR3 is TGTGCCAGCAGCTACACAGATACGCAGTATTTT. This sequence encodes CASSYTDTQYF.

The chain carries TRBV5-1 and TRBJ1-4; 9 bases match TRBD1. The germline CDR1 and CDR2 sequences are SGHRS and YFSETQ. Trimming took 4 bases from V and 8 from J; bases not matched to a gene: 6. The CDR3 is 14 amino acids. The CDR3 sequence: CASSQGTGWEKLFF. CDR3 DNA sequence: TGCGCCAGCAGCCAAGGGACAGGGTGGGAAAAACTGTTTTTT.

The chain recombines TRBV5-4 with TRBJ2-1; 9 nucleotides align to TRBD2. CDR1 is SGHNT, CDR2 YYREEE, per germline (reference sequence). The CDR3 runs 17 residues. The J segment lost 6 bases and the V segment lost 1 base, leaving 11 bases of the junction unmatched. The DNA for the CDR3 is TGTGCCAGCAGCTTGATTGGGGGGGGGACTAGCAGCAATGAGCAGTTCTTC. Its translation: CASSLIGGGTSSNEQFF.

The rearrangement joins TRBV6-1 to TRBJ1-3; D uncertain. Germline-derived CDR1 and CDR2 are MNHNS and SASEGT. There are 14 residues in the CDR3. Trimming removed 10 bases from V and 1 base from J, with 14 bases in between. CDR3 region: CATQNWGSGNTIYF. CDR3 sequence (DNA): TGTGCCACCCAAAACTGGGGATCTGGAAACACCATATATTTT.